The text below deals with one TCR beta chain. The antigen is unknown. Through a sample-barcoded 5' primer and a J-beta primer mix, a second PCR was run for 7 to 11 cycles. TCRdb independently ran MiXCR on the 5' RACE reads; one entry per CDR3 protein. The top ten hold more than 6% of the sample, which has about 1.4 million distinct CDR3 sequences, 59% seen once. The V end was cut by 4 bases, the J end by 7 bases, with 8 bases between. CDR3 length: 10 residues. In germline, CDR1 is SQVTM, CDR2 ANQGSEA. Donor samples were obtained from healthy Caucasian individuals from Russia, aged 6 to 90. A minimum of 7 million PBMCs was isolated per sample. The data were obtained in a study of blood T cells in healthy people across ages. The study's findings and limits: Long-lived donors exceeded aged donors in naive CD4+ cells and diversity.

This TCR came from a man between 18 and 35 years old in good health. The material sequenced was blood. The rearrangement links TRBV29-1 to TRBJ2-7; tentatively, D is TRBD1 or TRBD2 (5 bases each). The CDR3 DNA reads as TGCAGCGTTGGTGGGACGGAGCAGTACTTC. It translates to CSVGGTEQYF.